The next 29 T cell receptor beta chains were all read from a single sample in a study of blood T cell repertoires in COVID-19. The method was immunoSEQ multiplex PCR; TCRdb's version includes in-frame clones alone and lacks a portion of them. The table has approximately 220,000 clones, roughly 82% seen once. The sequencing sample was made of peripheral blood. Receptors were obtained from a woman in her 70s with acute or convalescent COVID-19.

This chain links TRBV7-9 with TRBJ2-2, with D possibly being TRBD1 (5 bases). This CDR3 contains 14 residues. Germline V gene lookup returns CDR1 SEHNR and CDR2 FQNEAQ (reference sequence). V was trimmed by 4 bases and J by 1 base, leaving 7 bases between them. This CDR3 is CASSSQGNTGELFF. The DNA for the CDR3 is TGTGCCAGCAGCTCCCAGGGGAACACCGGGGAGCTGTTTTTT.

This sequence joins TRBV19 and TRBJ1-4; D is uncertain. From germline, CDR1 is LNHDA and CDR2 SQIVND (reference sequence). The CDR3 length is 13 residues. The V end lost 6 bases, the J end lost 0 bases, and 5 bases lay between the germline ends. The CDR3 DNA is TGTGCCAGTAGGGCAGCAACTAATGAAAAACTGTTTTTT. Protein sequence: CASRAATNEKLFF.

This clone was observed at least ten times. The V gene is TRBV7-7, the J gene TRBJ2-2; TRBD1 aligns across 9 bases. The V and J ends lost 5 bases and 6 bases, in that order; junction bases with no gene match: 7. Germline lookup yields CDR1 SSHAT and CDR2 FNYEAQ (reference sequence). There are 15 residues in the CDR3. The CDR3 coding sequence is TGTGCCAGCAGCCTACAGGGGGCGGGCGCCGGGGAGCTGTTTTTT. It yields the protein CASSLQGAGAGELFF.

The V and J genes are TRBV7-9 and TRBJ2-7, with 7 bases matching TRBD1. CDR1 and CDR2 (germline): SEHNR, FQNEAQ (reference sequence). With 5 bases clipped from V and 4 bases from J, the junction kept 11 bases outside the gene matches. This CDR3 is 15 amino acids long. The CDR3 spells CASSQRSTGPYEQYF. The CDR3 nucleotides are TGTGCCAGCAGCCAGCGGTCGACAGGGCCATACGAGCAGTACTTC.

The chain employs TRBV5-8 and TRBJ2-7; TRBD1 matches at 9 bases. This CDR3 has 15 amino acids. V was clipped by 4 bases and J by 4 bases; unmatched bases: 9. Germline assignment: CDR1 SGHTS and CDR2 YDEGEE. CDR3 in DNA: TGTGCCAGCAGCCGCGGACAGGGGACTCTATACGAGCAGTACTTC. It translates to CASSRGQGTLYEQYF.

V and J are TRBV5-1 and TRBJ1-3; D gene ambiguous. Trimming left V 2 bases short and J 1 base short, with 10 bases between. The CDR3 spans 15 residues. Germline CDR1 SGHRS, CDR2 YFSETQ. The CDR3 coding sequence is TGCGCCAGCAGCTTTAACAGTGGGTCTGGAAACACCATATATTTT. Protein sequence: CASSFNSGSGNTIYF.

This clone appeared once. The genes are TRBV2 and TRBJ2-1; 8 positions agree with TRBD2. CDR1 is SNHLY, CDR2 FYNNEI, per germline. The CDR3 totals 17 residues. Losses at the gene ends were 7 bases for V and 0 bases for J; bases not matched to a gene: 11. In DNA form, the CDR3 reads TGTGCCAGCACGGGCGGGGGGCCCCTTAGCTCCTACAATGAGCAGTTCTTC. Translation: CASTGGGPLSSYNEQFF.

The gene calls are TRBV5-1 and TRBJ2-7, with D maybe TRBD1 (5 bases). Trimming pared 4 bases from V and 1 base from J, leaving 9 bases between. This CDR3 comprises 13 residues. Germline V lookup: CDR1 SGHRS, CDR2 YFSETQ. This CDR3 reads CASSPTVSYEQYF. The DNA for the CDR3 is TGCGCCAGCAGCCCGACAGTTTCCTACGAGCAGTACTTC.

The chain couples TRBV13 to TRBJ1-1, with D possibly matching TRBD1 (6 bases). Germline V gives CDR1 PRHDT, CDR2 FYEKMQ (reference sequence). The V gene lost 1 base and the J gene lost 0 bases, with 15 bases spanning the gap. The CDR3 runs to 17 residues. The CDR3 nucleotides are TGTGCCAGCAGCTTAGAGACAGGTAAGGCCTTGAACACTGAAGCTTTCTTT. Translation: CASSLETGKALNTEAFF. The whole variable domain, remainder taken from reference TRBV13 and TRBJ1-1, is AAGVIQSPRHLIKEKRETATLKCYPIPRHDTVYWYQQGPGQDPQFLISFYEKMQSDKGSIPDRFSAQQFSDYHSELNMSSLELGDSALYFCASSLETGKALNTEAFFGQGTRLTVV.

This clone was counted once. The V gene is TRBV6-6, the J gene TRBJ2-1, with D maybe TRBD2 (6 bases). Germline CDR1 is MNHNY and CDR2 is SVGAGI (reference sequence). The CDR3 loop spans 15 amino acids. Trimming took 2 bases from V and 3 from J, leaving 11 bases between them. The CDR3 DNA reads TGTGCCAGCAGTTACGAGCGGGCGATCTACAATGAGCAGTTCTTC. Encoded protein: CASSYERAIYNEQFF.

The CDR3: CASSKAIGRHQPQHF. For the CDR3, the DNA is TGTGCCAGCAGCAAAGCTATCGGGAGGCATCAGCCCCAGCATTTT. This sequence joins TRBV21-1 and TRBJ1-5. TRBV21-1 is a pseudogene. The CDR3 is 15 residues long.

In its sample, this clone was seen once. The chain combines TRBV6-2 or TRBV6-3 with TRBJ2-1; D uncertain. The germline V gene has CDR1 MNHEY and CDR2 SVGEGT. V was pared by 5 bases and J by 8 bases, with 19 bases between. The CDR3 is 15 amino acids. The CDR3 reads CASSTLGPPGDEQFF. For the CDR3, the DNA is TGTGCCAGCAGTACTTTGGGTCCTCCGGGTGATGAGCAGTTCTTC.

This sequence joins TRBV5-1 and TRBJ1-1, with 8 bases aligning to TRBD1. Per germline, CDR1 SGHRS and CDR2 YFSETQ. Unmatched junction bases numbered 3, after V lost 2 bases and J lost 0 bases. This CDR3 is 15 amino acids long. This CDR3 is CASSFRQGMNTEAFF. The CDR3 region has the DNA TGCGCCAGCAGCTTTAGACAGGGGATGAACACTGAAGCTTTCTTT.

This chain links TRBV6-6 with TRBJ1-2; D is perhaps TRBD1 (6 bases). Germline V gene sequence: CDR1 MNHNY, CDR2 SVGAGI (reference sequence). There are 16 residues in the CDR3. Trimming took off 8 bases at V and 7 bases at J, with 26 bases between the two ends. CDR3 in DNA: TGTGCCAGCGGATACCCCAGGGCCGAGGGGGAAACTGGCTACACCTTC. Protein product: CASGYPRAEGETGYTF.

The chain employs TRBV4-2 and TRBJ1-2, with a possible D match to TRBD1 (5 bases). Deletions cut 0 bases from V and 0 bases from J, with 8 bases between. Germline loops: CDR1 LGHNA, CDR2 YNFKEQ. CDR3 length equals 15 residues. The CDR3 reads CASSQDTGANYGYTF. CDR3 sequence (DNA): TGTGCCAGCAGCCAAGACACAGGAGCTAACTATGGCTACACCTTC.

The gene calls are TRBV7-8 and TRBJ1-5; TRBD1 might be the D (5 bases). Between the trimmed V and J ends, which lost 0 bases and 1 base, there was a span of 10 bases. The germline CDR1 and CDR2 sequences are SGHVS and FQNEAQ. The CDR3 consists of 16 residues. CDR3 residues: CASSLAGGGSNQPQHF. DNA for the CDR3: TGTGCCAGCAGCTTAGCGGGGGGAGGAAGCAATCAGCCCCAGCATTTT.

The chain employs TRBV19 and TRBJ1-3, with D perhaps TRBD1 (5 bases). The V end was cut by 6 bases, the J end by 1 base, with 16 bases between. The CDR3 spans 16 residues. Germline V gene data show CDR1 as LNHDA and CDR2 as SQIVND (reference sequence). CDR3 DNA sequence: TGTGCCAGTAGAAGTCATACAGGATTATCTGGAAACACCATATATTTT. It encodes CASRSHTGLSGNTIYF.

The rearrangement uses TRBV5-1 and TRBJ2-7, with 7 bases aligning to TRBD1. The J segment lost 3 bases and the V segment lost 0 bases, leaving 0 bases of the junction unmatched. The CDR3 is 13 amino acids. CDR1 SGHRS and CDR2 YFSETQ come from the germline V gene. The CDR3 DNA reads TGCGCCAGCAGCTTGGGGACAGGCTACGAGCAGTACTTC. As protein: CASSLGTGYEQYF.

Here the CDR3 DNA reads TGTGCCAGCAGACGATTAGCGGGGGGGGCAAATGAGCAGTTCTTC. This gives the protein CASRRLAGGANEQFF. V usage is TRBV28 and J usage is TRBJ2-1, with TRBD2 identical over 11 bases. The CDR3 contains 15 residues. V was pared by 6 bases and J by 7 bases, with 8 bases of the junction left unmatched. Germline V gives CDR1 MDHEN, CDR2 SYDVKM.

V gene TRBV7-2 combines with J gene TRBJ1-1; 10 bases are shared with TRBD1. V trimming: 6 bases; J trimming: 10 bases; junction bases outside the gene matches: 14. The CDR3 covers 15 residues. The V gene's germline CDR1 is SGHTA and CDR2 FQGNSA. The CDR3 loop is CASRLSTGGEVGAFF. The CDR3 DNA is TGTGCCAGCAGACTTTCGACAGGGGGCGAAGTAGGAGCTTTCTTT.

The chain joins TRBV5-4 to TRBJ1-2; possibly TRBD1 for D (6 bases). Trimming took off 0 bases at V and 7 bases at J, with 19 bases between the two ends. Germline values: CDR1 SGHNT, CDR2 YYREEE (reference sequence). This CDR3 has 16 amino acids. The CDR3 coding sequence is TGTGCCAGCAGCTTGGCCGGGACAAGGGGTTCTGGTGGCTACACCTTC. It encodes CASSLAGTRGSGGYTF.

The gene calls are TRBV7-2 and TRBJ1-6; perhaps TRBD1 as D (6 bases). The germline V gene encodes CDR1 SGHTA and CDR2 FQGNSA. The CDR3 extends over 15 amino acids. Between the trimmed V and J ends, which lost 1 base and 6 bases, there was a span of 10 bases. This chain's CDR3 is CASSLGDTLNSPLHF. In DNA, the CDR3 is TGTGCCAGCAGCTTAGGGGACACCCTTAATTCACCCCTCCACTTT.

The chain recombines TRBV7-2 with TRBJ1-1, with D hard to call. Germline values: CDR1 SGHTA, CDR2 FQGNSA. Deletions cut 6 bases from V and 0 bases from J, with 14 bases between. The CDR3 consists of 15 residues. CDR3 in amino acids: CASSFSSGLNTEAFF. In DNA form, the CDR3 reads TGTGCCAGCAGTTTTAGCAGCGGATTGAACACTGAAGCTTTCTTT.

This clone has just one count. V usage is TRBV2 and J usage is TRBJ2-1; maybe TRBD1 (6 bases). The CDR3 has 15 amino acids. The V end was cut by 3 bases, the J end by 3 bases, with 12 bases between. Per germline, CDR1 SNHLY and CDR2 FYNNEI. CDR3 nucleotides: TGTGCCAGCAGTGAGGGGAACAGGGTCTACAATGAGCAGTTCTTC. Its protein is CASSEGNRVYNEQFF.

The rearrangement links TRBV27 to TRBJ1-1; perhaps TRBD1 as D (6 bases). CDR3 length: 14 amino acids. Trimming took off 7 bases at V and 7 bases at J, with 19 bases between the two ends. Germline-derived CDR1 and CDR2 are MNHEY and SMNVEV (reference sequence). DNA for the CDR3: TGTGCCAGCATACCGACAGGAGGAAGGGTTGAAGCTTTCTTT. It yields the protein CASIPTGGRVEAFF.

The V call is TRBV10-1, the J call TRBJ1-3; D perhaps matches TRBD1 (5 bases). The ends were cut back, 2 bases at V and 3 bases at J, with 8 bases in the middle. CDR1 is WNHNN and CDR2 is SYGVQD in the germline V gene (reference sequence). The CDR3 covers 14 residues. The CDR3 region is CASSEQQVGNTIYF. CDR3 nucleotides: TGCGCCAGCAGTGAGCAACAGGTTGGAAACACCATATATTTT.

This clone has only one observation. This chain's CDR3 is CASSLGQNSPLHF. The CDR3 DNA reads as TGCGCCAGCAGTTTGGGACAGAATTCACCCCTCCACTTT. The V gene is TRBV10-1, the J gene TRBJ1-6, with 7 nucleotides matching TRBD1. J was trimmed by 7 bases and V by 5 bases; bases with no gene match: 2. The CDR3 is made up of 13 amino acids. Germline CDR1 and CDR2: WNHNN and SYGVQD (reference sequence).

This clone was counted a few times. This chain joins TRBV14 and TRBJ1-1, with a weak D call TRBD1 (5 bases). The V end lost 6 bases, the J end lost 11 bases, and 19 bases lay between the germline ends. The length of the CDR3 is 13 residues. Germline-derived CDR1 and CDR2 are SGHDN and FVKESK. The CDR3 protein is CASRIQEAGPAFF. The CDR3 DNA reads TGTGCCAGCAGGATCCAAGAGGCAGGGCCCGCTTTCTTT. The whole variable domain, filled in from reference TRBV14 and TRBJ1-1, reads EAGVTQFPSHSVIEKGQTVTLRCDPISGHDNLYWYRRVMGKEIKFLLHFVKESKQDESGMPNNRFLAERTGGTYSTLKVQPAELEDSGVYFCASRIQEAGPAFFGQGTRLTVV.

The sample holds one count of this clone. This CDR3 reads CASSLSGGETQYF. Written as DNA, the CDR3 is TGTGCCAGCTCATTATCAGGGGGCGAGACCCAGTACTTC. The chain employs TRBV18 and TRBJ2-5, with 8 bases lining up with TRBD1. Per germline, CDR1 KGHSH and CDR2 LQKENI. The CDR3 consists of 13 residues. With V trimmed by 5 bases and J by 5 bases, 4 bases remained unmatched. Full variable domain (remainder filled in from reference TRBV18 and TRBJ2-5): NAGVMQNPRHLVRRRGQEARLRCSPMKGHSHVYWYRQLPEEGLKFMVYLQKENIIDESGMPKERFSAEFPKEGPSILRIQQVVRGDSAAYFCASSLSGGETQYFGPGTRLLVL.